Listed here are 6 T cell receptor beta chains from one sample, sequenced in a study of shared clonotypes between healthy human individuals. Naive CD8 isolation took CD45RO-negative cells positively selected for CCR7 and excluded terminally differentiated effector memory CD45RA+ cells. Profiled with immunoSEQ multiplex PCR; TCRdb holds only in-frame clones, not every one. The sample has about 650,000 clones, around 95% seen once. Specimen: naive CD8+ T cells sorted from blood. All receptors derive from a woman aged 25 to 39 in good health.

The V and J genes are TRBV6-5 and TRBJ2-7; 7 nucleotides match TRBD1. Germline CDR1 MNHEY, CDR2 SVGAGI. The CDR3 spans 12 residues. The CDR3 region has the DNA TGTGCTTCGGGCAGGGGGATTCACGAGCAGTACTTC. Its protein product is CASGRGIHEQYF.

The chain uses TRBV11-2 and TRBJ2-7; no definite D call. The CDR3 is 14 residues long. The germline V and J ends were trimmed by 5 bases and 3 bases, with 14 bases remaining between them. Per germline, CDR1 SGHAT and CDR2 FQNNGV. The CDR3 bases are TGTGCCAGCAGCGTAGGTAATAATTACTACGAGCAGTACTTC. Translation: CASSVGNNYYEQYF.

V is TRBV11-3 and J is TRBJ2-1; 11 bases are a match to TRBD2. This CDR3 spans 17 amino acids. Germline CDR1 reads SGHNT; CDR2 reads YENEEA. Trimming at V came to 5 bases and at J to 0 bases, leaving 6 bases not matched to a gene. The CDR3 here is CASSPGTSGSSYNEQFF. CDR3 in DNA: TGTGCCAGCAGCCCGGGGACTAGCGGAAGCTCCTACAATGAGCAGTTCTTC.

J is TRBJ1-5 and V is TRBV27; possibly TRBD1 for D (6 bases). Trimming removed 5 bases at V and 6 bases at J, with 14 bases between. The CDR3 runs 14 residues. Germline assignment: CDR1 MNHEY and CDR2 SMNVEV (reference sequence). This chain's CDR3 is CASSGQGLGQPQHF. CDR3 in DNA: TGTGCCAGCAGTGGGCAGGGGTTGGGTCAGCCCCAGCATTTT.

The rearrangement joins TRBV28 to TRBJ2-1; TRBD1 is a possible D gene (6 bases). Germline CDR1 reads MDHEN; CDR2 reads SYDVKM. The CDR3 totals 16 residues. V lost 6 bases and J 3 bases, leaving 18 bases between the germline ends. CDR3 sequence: CASSKRITGLYNEQFF. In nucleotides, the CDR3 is TGTGCCAGCAGCAAACGAATTACAGGGCTCTACAATGAGCAGTTCTTC.

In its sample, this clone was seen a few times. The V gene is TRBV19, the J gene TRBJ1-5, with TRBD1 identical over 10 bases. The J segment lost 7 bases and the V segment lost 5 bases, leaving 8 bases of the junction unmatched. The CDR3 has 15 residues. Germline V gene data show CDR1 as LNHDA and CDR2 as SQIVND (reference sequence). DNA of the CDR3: TGTGCCAGTAGTGTACAAGGACAGGGGGTACAGCCCCAGCATTTT. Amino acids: CASSVQGQGVQPQHF.